The clone carrying this T cell receptor beta chain was observed a handful of times. Its cognate antigen is unknown. TCRdb itself ran the 5' RACE reads through MiXCR, one entry per CDR3 protein. The repertoire holds roughly 100,000 distinct CDR3 sequences, roughly 12% seen once, with more than 25% in the top ten. The CDR3 length is 15 residues. Germline loops: CDR1 SGHTA, CDR2 FQGNSA. Trimming removed 1 base at V and 5 bases at J, with 13 bases between. This sample stems from a study of T-cell memory formation after mild COVID-19. Points from the study as a whole: Specificity for SARS-CoV-2 was not confirmed among the second-wave clones peaking on day 37. CD4+ contracting clones were found mainly in CM and EM, and CD8+ ones in EMRA. Prior to infection, memory already included some responding clones, suggesting cross-reactive memory joined.

The chain employs TRBV7-2 and TRBJ2-3; weak D call: TRBD1 (6 bases). The source is an adult woman who had mild COVID-19 (a few samples of this study predate the infection). Cell type and time point are not known. The material sequenced was PBMCs or a T cell subset sorted from them (not recorded which). CDR3 region: CASSLVGGAIDTQYF. CDR3 in DNA: TGTGCCAGCAGCTTAGTAGGGGGAGCAATAGATACGCAGTATTTT.